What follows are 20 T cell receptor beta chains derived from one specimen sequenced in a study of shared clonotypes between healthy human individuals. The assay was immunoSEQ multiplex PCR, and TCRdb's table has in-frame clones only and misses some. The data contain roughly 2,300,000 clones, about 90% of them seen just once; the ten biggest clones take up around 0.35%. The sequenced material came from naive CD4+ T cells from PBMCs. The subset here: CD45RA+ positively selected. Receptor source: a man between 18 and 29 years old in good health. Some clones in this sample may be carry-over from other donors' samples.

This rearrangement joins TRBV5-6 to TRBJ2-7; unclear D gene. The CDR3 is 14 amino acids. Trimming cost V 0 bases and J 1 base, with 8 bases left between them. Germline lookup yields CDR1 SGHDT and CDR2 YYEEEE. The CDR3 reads CASSLGARSYEQYF. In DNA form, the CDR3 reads TGTGCCAGCAGCTTGGGTGCCAGATCCTACGAGCAGTACTTC.

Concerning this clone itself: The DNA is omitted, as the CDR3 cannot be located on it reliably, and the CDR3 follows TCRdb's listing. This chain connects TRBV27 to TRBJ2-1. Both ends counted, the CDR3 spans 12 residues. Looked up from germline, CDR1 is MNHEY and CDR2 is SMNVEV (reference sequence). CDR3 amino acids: CASSFAVGAEFF.

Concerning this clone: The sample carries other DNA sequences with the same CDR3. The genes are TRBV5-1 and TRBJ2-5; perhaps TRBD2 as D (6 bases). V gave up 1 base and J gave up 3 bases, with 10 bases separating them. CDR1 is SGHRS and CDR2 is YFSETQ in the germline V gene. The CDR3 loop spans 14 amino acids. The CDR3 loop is CASSLNPGEETQYF. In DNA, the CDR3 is TGCGCCAGCAGCTTGAATCCGGGGGAAGAGACCCAGTACTTC.

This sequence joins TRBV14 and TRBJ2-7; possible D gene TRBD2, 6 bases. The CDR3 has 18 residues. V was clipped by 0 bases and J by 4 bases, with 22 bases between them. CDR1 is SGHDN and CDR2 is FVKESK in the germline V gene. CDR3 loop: CASSQEWGSREKKYEQYF. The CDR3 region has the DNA TGTGCCAGCAGCCAAGAGTGGGGGTCCCGGGAGAAGAAGTACGAGCAGTACTTC.

The CDR3 DNA reads TGTGCCTGGACCGATCTCTACGAGCAGTACTTC. Its translation is CAWTDLYEQYF. The chain is built from TRBV30 and TRBJ2-7, with D unresolved. The CDR3 covers 11 residues. With 4 bases removed from V and 3 bases from J, the gap between germline ends came to 7 bases. Germline CDR1 and CDR2: GTSNPN and SVGIG (reference sequence).

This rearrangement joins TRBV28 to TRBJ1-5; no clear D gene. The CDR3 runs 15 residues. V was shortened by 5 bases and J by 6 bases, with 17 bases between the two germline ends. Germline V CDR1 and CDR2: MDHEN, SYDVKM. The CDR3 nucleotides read TGTGCCAGCAGTCCCCCGGGGAGGGCTGGTCAGCCCCAGCATTTT. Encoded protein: CASSPPGRAGQPQHF.

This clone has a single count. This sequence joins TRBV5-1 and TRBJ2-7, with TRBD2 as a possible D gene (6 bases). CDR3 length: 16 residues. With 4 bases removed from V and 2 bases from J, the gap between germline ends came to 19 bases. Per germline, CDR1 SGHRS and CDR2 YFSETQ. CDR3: CASSQGLVAVTYEQYF. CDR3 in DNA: TGCGCCAGCAGCCAAGGCTTGGTAGCGGTGACCTACGAGCAGTACTTC.

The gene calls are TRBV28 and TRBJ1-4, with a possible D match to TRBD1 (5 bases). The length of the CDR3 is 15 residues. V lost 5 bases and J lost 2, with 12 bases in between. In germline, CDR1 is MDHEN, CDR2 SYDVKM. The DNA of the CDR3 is TGTGCCAGCAGTGAGGCAGGGACGACTAATGAAAAACTGTTTTTT. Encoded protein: CASSEAGTTNEKLFF.

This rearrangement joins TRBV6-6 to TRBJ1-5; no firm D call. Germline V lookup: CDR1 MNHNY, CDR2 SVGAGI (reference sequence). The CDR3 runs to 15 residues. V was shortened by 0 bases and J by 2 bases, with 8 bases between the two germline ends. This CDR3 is CASSYSFRGNQPQHF. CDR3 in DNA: TGTGCCAGCAGTTACTCTTTCCGGGGCAATCAGCCCCAGCATTTT.

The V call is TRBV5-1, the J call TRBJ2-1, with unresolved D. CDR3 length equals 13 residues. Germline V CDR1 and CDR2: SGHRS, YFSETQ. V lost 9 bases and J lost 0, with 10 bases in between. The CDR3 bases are TGCGCCACCCGACTTGACTCCTACAATGAGCAGTTCTTC. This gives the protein CATRLDSYNEQFF.

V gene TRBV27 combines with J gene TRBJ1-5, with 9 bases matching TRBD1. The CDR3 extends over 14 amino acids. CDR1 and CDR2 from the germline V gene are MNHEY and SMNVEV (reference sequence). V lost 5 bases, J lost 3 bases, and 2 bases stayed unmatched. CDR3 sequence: CASSTGGVNQPQHF. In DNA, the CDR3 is TGTGCCAGCAGTACAGGGGGCGTCAATCAGCCCCAGCATTTT.

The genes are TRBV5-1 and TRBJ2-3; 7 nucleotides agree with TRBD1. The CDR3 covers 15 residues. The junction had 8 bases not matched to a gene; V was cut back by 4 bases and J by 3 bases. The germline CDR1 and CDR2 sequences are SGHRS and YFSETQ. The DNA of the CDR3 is TGCGCCAGCAGCAACCGACAGGGTAGTACAGATACGCAGTATTTT. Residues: CASSNRQGSTDTQYF.

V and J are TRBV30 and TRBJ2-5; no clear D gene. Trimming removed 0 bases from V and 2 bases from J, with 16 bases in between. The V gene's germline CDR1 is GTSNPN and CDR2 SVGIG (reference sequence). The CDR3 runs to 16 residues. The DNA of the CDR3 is TGTGCCTGGAGTGTATGGGCAGGAGACCTACAAGAGACCCAGTACTTC. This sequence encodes CAWSVWAGDLQETQYF.

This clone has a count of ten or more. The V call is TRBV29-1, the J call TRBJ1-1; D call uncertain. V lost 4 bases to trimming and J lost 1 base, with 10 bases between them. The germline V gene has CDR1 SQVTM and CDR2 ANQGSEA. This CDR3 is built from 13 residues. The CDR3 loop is CSVAEGTNTEAFF. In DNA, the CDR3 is TGCAGCGTTGCTGAGGGAACGAACACTGAAGCTTTCTTT.

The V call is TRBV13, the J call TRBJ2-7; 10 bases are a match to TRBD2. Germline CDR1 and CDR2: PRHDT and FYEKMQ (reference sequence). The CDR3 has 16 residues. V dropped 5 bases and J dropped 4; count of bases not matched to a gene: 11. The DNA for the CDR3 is TGTGCCAGCAGCCCTCTAGCGGGAGCTTCCCGTTACGAGCAGTACTTC. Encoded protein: CASSPLAGASRYEQYF.

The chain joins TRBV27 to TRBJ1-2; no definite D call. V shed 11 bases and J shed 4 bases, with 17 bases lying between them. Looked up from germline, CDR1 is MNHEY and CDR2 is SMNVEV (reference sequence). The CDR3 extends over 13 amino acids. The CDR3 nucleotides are TGTGCCCCAGCTAGGGCTTCTCTCTATGGCTACACCTTC. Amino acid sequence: CAPARASLYGYTF.

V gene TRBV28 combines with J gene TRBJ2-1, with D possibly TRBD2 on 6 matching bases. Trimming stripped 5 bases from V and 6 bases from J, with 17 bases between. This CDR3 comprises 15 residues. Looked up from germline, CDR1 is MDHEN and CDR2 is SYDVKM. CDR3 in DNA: TGTGCCAGCAGTCTTCATCCCCCGGGAGCCAATGAGCAGTTCTTC. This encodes CASSLHPPGANEQFF.

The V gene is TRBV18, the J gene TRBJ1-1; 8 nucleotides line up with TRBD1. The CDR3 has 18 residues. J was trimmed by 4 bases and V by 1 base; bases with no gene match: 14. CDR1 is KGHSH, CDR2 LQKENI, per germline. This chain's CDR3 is CASSPLDRGPGWGTEAFF. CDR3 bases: TGTGCCAGCTCACCACTTGACAGGGGCCCTGGTTGGGGCACTGAAGCTTTCTTT.

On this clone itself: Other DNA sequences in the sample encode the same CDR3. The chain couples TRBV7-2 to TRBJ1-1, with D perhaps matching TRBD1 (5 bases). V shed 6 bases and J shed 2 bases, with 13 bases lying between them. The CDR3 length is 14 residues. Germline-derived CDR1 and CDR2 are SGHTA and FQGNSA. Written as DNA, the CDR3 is TGTGCCAGCAGTCCCGGGACGGCTAACACTGAAGCTTTCTTT. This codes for CASSPGTANTEAFF.

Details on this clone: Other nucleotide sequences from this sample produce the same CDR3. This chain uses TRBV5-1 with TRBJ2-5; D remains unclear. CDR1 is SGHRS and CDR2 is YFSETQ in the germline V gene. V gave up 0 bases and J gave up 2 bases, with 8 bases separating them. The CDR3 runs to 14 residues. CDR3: CASSLAQGQETQYF. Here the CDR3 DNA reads TGCGCCAGCAGCTTGGCACAAGGACAAGAGACCCAGTACTTC.